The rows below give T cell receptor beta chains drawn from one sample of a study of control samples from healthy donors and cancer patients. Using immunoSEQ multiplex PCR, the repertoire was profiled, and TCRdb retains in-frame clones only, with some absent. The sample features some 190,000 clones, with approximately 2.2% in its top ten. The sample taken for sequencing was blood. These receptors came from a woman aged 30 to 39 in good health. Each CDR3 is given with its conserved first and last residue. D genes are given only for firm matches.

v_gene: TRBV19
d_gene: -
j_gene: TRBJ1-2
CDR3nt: TGTGCCAGTGGCCGATTCACTAGAGGCTACACCTTC
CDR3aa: CASGRFTRGYTF

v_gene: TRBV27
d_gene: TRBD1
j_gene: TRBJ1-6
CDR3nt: TGTGCCAGCAGCCCCCCAGGGGACAGCAATTCACCCCTCCACTTT
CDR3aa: CASSPPGDSNSPLHF

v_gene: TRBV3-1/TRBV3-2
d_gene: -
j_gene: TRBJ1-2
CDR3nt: TGTGCCAGCACCCCCGGAGGGTATAGTCAGGGCGGCCCGACCTATGGCTACACCTTC
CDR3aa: CASTPGGYSQGGPTYGYTF

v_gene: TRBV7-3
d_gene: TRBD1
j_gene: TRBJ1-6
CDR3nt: TGTGCCAGCAGCTTAAACCAGGGGGCATCACCCCTCCACTTT
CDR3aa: CASSLNQGASPLHF

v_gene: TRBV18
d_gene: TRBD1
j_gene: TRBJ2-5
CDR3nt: TGTGCCAGCTCACTCACGGTTGCAGGGGGTACCAAAGAGACCCAGTACTTC
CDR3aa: CASSLTVAGGTKETQYF

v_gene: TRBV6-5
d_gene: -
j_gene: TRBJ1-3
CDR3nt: TGTGCCAGCAGTTACGGACGGATCCCCTCTGGAAACACCATATATTTT
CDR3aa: CASSYGRIPSGNTIYF

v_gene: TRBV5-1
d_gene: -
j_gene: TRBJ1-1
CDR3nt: TGCGCCAGCAGCTTAACAGGCGTGAACACTGAAGCTTTCTTT
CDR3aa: CASSLTGVNTEAFF

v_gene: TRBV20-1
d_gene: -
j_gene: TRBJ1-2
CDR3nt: TGCAGTGCTAGTGAAGCTAACTATGGCTACACCTTC
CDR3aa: CSASEANYGYTF

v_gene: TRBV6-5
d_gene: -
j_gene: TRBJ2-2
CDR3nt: TGTGCCAGCAGTCCGGACTACACCGGGGAGCTGTTTTTT
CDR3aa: CASSPDYTGELFF

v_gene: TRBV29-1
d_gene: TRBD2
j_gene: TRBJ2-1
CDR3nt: TGCGGAATTAGGGGAGGGGCTAGCGGACTCAATGAGCAGTTCTTC
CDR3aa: CGIRGGASGLNEQFF

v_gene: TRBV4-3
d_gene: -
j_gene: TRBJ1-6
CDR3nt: TGCGCCAGCAGCCAAGATCTCGGCAGGGTGGTAAATTCACCCCTCCACTTT
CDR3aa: CASSQDLGRVVNSPLHF

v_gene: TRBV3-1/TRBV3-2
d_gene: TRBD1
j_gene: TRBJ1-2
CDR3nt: TGTGCCAGCAGCCTAGACAGGGGGAAATATGGCTACACCTTC
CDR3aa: CASSLDRGKYGYTF

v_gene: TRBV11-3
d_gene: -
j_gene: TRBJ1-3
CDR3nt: TGTGCCAGCAGCCTGGGGTCAGGAAACACCATATATTTT
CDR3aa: CASSLGSGNTIYF

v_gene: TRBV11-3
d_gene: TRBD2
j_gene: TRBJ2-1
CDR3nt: TGTGCCAGCAGCCCGGGACTAGCTAGCAATGAACAGTTCTTC
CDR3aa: CASSPGLASNEQFF

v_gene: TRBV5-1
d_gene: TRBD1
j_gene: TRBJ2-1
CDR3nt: TGCGCCAGCAGCGACCGGGACAGGGGGGGTCGGCAGTTCTTC
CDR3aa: CASSDRDRGGRQFF

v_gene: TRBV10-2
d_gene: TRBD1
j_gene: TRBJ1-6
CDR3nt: TGCGCCAGCAGACCCGGGGCAGGGGGAGGCTCACCCCTCCACTTT
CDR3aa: CASRPGAGGGSPLHF

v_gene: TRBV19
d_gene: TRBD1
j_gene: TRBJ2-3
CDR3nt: TGTGCCAGTAGGACCGGGACAGGGAGGTTGGGCACAGATACGCAGTATTTT
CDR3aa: CASRTGTGRLGTDTQYF

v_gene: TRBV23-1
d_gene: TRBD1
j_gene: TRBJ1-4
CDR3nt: TGCGCCAGCAGTCAATCGCGGCAGGGGGAATGTGGTAATGAAAAACTGTTTTTT
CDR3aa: CASSQSRQGECGNEKLFF

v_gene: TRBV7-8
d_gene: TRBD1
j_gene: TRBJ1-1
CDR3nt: TGTGCCAGCAGCTTAGCGGGACAGCAGAACACTGAAGCTTTCTTT
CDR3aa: CASSLAGQQNTEAFF

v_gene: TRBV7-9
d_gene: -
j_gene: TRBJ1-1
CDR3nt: TGTGCCAGCAGCGTCCGGGACCGGGACACTGAAGCTTTCTTT
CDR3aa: CASSVRDRDTEAFF

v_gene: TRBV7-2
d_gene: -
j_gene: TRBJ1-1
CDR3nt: TGTGCCAGCAGCGCAAGAGGCGGTTTTGCGCTGAACACTGAAGCTTTCTTT
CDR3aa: CASSARGGFALNTEAFF

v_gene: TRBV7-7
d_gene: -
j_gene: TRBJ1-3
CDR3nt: TGTGCTAGCAGCTTAGACCCAGGGTCTGGAAACACCATATATTTT
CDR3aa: CASSLDPGSGNTIYF

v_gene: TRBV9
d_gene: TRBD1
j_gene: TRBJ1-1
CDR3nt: TGTGCCAGCAGTTTGACAGGGAGTACTGAAGCTTTCTTT
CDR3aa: CASSLTGSTEAFF

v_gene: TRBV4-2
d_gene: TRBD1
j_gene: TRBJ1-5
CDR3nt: TGTGCCAGCAGCCAAGATCCGGGGGACAGTTATCAGCCCCAGCATTTT
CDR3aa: CASSQDPGDSYQPQHF

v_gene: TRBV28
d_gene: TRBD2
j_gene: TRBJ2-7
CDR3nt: TGTGCCAGCAGTCAGCGGGGAAGCTCCTACGAGCAGTACTTC
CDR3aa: CASSQRGSSYEQYF

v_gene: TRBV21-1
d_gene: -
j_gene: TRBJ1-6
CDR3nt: TGTGCCAGCAGCATAGGGACAGGGACGAATTCACCCCTCCACTTT
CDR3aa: CASSIGTGTNSPLHF

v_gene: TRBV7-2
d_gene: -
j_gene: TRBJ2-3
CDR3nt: TGTGCCAGCAGCTTACGCGGGGGCGCAGATACGCAGTATTTT
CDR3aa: CASSLRGGADTQYF

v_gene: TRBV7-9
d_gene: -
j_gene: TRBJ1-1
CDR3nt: TGTGCCAGCAGCCTCGGGGGACGAGCGAACACTGAAGCTTTCTTT
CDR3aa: CASSLGGRANTEAFF

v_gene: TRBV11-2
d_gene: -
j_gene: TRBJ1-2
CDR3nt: TGTGCCAGCAGCTTAGGGACACGAGGTGGCTACACCTTC
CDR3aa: CASSLGTRGGYTF

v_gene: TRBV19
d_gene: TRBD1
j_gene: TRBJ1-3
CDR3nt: TGTGCCAGTACCTACGGACAGGGGCGAAACACCATATATTTT
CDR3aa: CASTYGQGRNTIYF

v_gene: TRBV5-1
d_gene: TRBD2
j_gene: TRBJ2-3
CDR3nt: TGCGCCAGCAAGTCGCGGGGGACAGATACGCAGTATTTT
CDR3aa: CASKSRGTDTQYF

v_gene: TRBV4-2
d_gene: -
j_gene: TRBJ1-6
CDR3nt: TGTGCCAGCAGCCAGGGGGCGCATGATTCACCCCTCCACTTT
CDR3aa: CASSQGAHDSPLHF

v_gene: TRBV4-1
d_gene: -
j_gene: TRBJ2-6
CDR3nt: TGCGCCAGCAGCCTAGATGCAGGATCTGGGGCCAACGTCCTGACTTTC
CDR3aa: CASSLDAGSGANVLTF

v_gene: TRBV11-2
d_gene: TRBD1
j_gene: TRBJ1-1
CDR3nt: TGTGCCAGCAGCACCCCCACAGGGGGCACTGAAGCTTTCTTT
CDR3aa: CASSTPTGGTEAFF

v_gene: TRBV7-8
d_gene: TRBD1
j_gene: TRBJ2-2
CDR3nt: TGTGCCAGCAGCTCGAACAGGGGGCGAACTGTCGGGGAGCTGTTTTTT
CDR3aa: CASSSNRGRTVGELFF

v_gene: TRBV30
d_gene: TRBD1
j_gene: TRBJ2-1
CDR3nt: TGTGCCTGGAGCCGGGGACAGGGCCTGGGGTACAATGAGCAGTTCTTC
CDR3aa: CAWSRGQGLGYNEQFF

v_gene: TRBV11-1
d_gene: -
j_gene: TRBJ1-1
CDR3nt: TGTGCCAGCAGCTTAGGGTCGGGAGCTACCCTGGCTTTCTTT
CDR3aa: CASSLGSGATLAFF

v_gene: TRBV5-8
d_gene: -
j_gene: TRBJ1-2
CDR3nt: TGTGCCAGCAGCTTGGCCTATCAAGGGGGCTACACCTTC
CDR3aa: CASSLAYQGGYTF

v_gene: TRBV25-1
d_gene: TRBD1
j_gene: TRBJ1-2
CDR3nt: TGTGCCAGCAGTGCCCGGACAGGCAATGGCTACACCTTC
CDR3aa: CASSARTGNGYTF

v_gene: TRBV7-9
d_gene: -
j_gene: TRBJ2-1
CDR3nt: TGTGCCAGCAGCTTCCTACAGACGAGCTCCTACAATGAGCAGTTCTTC
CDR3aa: CASSFLQTSSYNEQFF

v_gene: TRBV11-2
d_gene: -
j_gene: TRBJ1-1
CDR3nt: TGTGCCAGCAGCTTAGTTCGGTTTCTGAACACTGAAGCTTTCTTT
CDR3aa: CASSLVRFLNTEAFF

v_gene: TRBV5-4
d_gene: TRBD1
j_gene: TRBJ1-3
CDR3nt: TGTGCCAGCGCACAACTAGGGACAGTTGGAAACACCATATATTTT
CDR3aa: CASAQLGTVGNTIYF

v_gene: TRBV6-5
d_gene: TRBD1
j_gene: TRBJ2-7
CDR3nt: TGTGCCAGCAGTTACGGGGACAGGGCCCTCAGCGGGCAGTACTTC
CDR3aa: CASSYGDRALSGQYF

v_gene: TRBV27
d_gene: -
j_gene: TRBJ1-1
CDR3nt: TGTGCCAGCAGTGGGTATCAGGGGATCGCTGAAGCTTTCTTT
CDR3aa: CASSGYQGIAEAFF

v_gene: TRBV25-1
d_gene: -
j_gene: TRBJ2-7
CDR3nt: TGTGCCAGCAGTGAATATGGAGGGGGCTTCATATACGAGCAGTACTTC
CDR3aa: CASSEYGGGFIYEQYF

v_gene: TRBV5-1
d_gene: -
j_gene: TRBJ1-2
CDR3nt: TGCGCCACCGCTCCATCTGGCAAACTTTATGGCTACACCTTC
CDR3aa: CATAPSGKLYGYTF

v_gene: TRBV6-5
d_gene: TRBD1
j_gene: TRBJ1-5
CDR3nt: TGTGCCAGCAGTTCTACAGGGGGCAAGCAGCCCCAGCATTTT
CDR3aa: CASSSTGGKQPQHF